The entry below describes one TCR beta chain. Antigen: not known. Germline V lookup: CDR1 SGHDN, CDR2 FVKESK. V lost 3 bases and J lost 6, with 9 bases in between. The CDR3 runs to 13 residues. Broader study findings: Tumor Treg TCRs overlapped most with tumor naive CD4+ cells.

After constant-region reverse-primer amplification, full-length variable regions underwent semi-nested PCR with Nested Universal Primer A. TCRdb reprocessed the 5' RACE reads with MiXCR, giving one entry per CDR3 protein. The repertoire holds about 23,000 distinct CDR3 sequences, less than 40% seen once, with approximately 2.2% in the top ten. Purified naive CD4+ T cells were depleted of CD25+ Tregs. This sequence joins TRBV14 and TRBJ2-1; D remains unclear. Material: tumor-infiltrating naive CD4+ T cells sorted from the breast tumor. Specified subset: naive CD4+ T cells, CD4+CD45RA+CD25-. This receptor was identified in a female donor with breast cancer. CDR3 sequence: CASSHLSPNEQFF. In DNA, the CDR3 is TGTGCCAGCAGCCACCTTAGCCCCAATGAGCAGTTCTTC.